A selection of T cell receptor beta chains follows, all from one sample in a study of T cell changes during pregnancy in multiple sclerosis. Generated by immunoSEQ multiplex PCR, the TCRdb table keeps only in-frame clones and is missing some. The data show some 67,000 clones, 75% to 95% seen once. The material was peripheral blood, obtained in the first trimester of pregnancy. These receptors all stem from a female donor with multiple sclerosis, enrolled in a pregnancy study. Both conserved end residues are trimmed from each CDR3. Size is stated for part of the rows, as once, few or many counts, or as a class when the clone is expanded.

>TRBJ2-1|.|15|TRBV5-1
ASSMTSGSGAYNEQF
>TRBJ2-7|once|11|TRBV7-9
ASSFEYSYEQY
>TRBJ2-7|.|9|TRBV28
ASSFLGLGY
>TRBJ2-2|.|13|TRBV6-5
ASSRQGADTGELF
>TRBJ2-1|.|14|TRBV18
ASSPLGGGPYNEQF
>TRBJ2-7|.|12|TRBV2
ASSPIAGGREQY
>TRBJ1-1|.|14|TRBV28
ASRSSGRTKSTEAF
>TRBJ1-2|.|11|TRBV27
ASMGRPNYGYT
>TRBJ2-1|.|15|TRBV30
AWRPPGREGRLNEQF
>TRBJ2-6|.|16|TRBV25-1
ASSEFNRGPAGANVLT
>TRBJ2-1|.|11|TRBV10-1
ASSVPGQVWQF
>TRBJ2-3|.|11|TRBV10-3
AIRGRESDTQY
>TRBJ1-6|once|14|TRBV6-8
ASSYSGGPYNSPLH
>TRBJ2-3|.|13|TRBV5-4
ASSLGQGITDTQY
>TRBJ2-3|few|15|TRBV18
ASSQRTSAVLSDTQY
>TRBJ1-1|.|12|TRBV14
ASRSTGEGTEAF
>TRBJ2-2|.|12|TRBV7-2
ASSLKRSTGELF
>TRBJ2-5|.|12|TRBV7-8
ASSHPGQTETQY
>TRBJ1-3|.|11|TRBV29-1
SVEQVSGNTIY
>TRBJ2-3|.|13|TRBV7-3
ASSPGRQGVDTQY
>TRBJ2-2|.|11|TRBV30
AFSWGDTGELF
>TRBJ1-2|few|11|TRBV19
ASSIDRGDGYT
>TRBJ2-2|.|14|TRBV5-4
ASSTRGSPSTGELF
>.|.|11|TRBV30
AWSRGTAYEQY
>TRBJ2-5|.|14|TRBV6-5
ASSYSTTGAEWTQY
>TRBJ1-5|.|13|TRBV5-1
ASSLGDRPNQPQH
>TRBJ2-7|.|13|TRBV11-3
ASSLGGESSYEQY
>TRBJ1-5|.|14|TRBV4-1
ASSQEVSPEEQPQH